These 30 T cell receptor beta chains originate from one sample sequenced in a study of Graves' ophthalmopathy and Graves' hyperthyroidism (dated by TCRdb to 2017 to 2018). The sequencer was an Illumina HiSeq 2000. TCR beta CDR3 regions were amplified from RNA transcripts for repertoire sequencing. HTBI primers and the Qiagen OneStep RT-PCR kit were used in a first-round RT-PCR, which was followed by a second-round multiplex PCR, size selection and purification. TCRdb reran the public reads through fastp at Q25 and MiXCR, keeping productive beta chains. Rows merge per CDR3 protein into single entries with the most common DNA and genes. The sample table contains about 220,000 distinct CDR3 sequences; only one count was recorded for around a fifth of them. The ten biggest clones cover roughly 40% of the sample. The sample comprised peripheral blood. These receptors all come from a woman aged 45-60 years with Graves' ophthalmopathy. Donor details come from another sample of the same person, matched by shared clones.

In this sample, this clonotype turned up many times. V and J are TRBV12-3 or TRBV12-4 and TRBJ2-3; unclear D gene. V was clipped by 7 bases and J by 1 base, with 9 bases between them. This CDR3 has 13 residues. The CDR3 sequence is CASNNRGTDTQYF. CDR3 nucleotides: TGTGCCAGCAACAATAGGGGCACAGATACGCAGTATTTT.

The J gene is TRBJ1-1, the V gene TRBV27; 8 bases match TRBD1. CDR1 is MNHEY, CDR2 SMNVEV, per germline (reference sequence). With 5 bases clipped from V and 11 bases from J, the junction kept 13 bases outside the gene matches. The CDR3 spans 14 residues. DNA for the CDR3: TGTGCCAGCAGTGGCCGGGACAGGCTCGAACAGGCTTTCTTT. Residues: CASSGRDRLEQAFF.

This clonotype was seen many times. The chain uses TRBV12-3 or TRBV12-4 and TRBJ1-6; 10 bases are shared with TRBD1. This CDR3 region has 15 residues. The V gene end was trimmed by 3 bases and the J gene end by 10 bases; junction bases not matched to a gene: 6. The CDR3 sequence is CASSFTGQGKSPLHF. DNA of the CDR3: TGTGCCAGCAGTTTTACGGGACAGGGGAAATCACCCCTCCACTTT.

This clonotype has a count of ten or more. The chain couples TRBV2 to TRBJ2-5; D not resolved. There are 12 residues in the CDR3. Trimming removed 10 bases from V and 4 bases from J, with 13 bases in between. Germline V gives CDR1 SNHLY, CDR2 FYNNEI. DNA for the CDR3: TGTGCCACCCGGGCACCCACAGAGACCCAGTACTTC. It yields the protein CATRAPTETQYF.

CDR3 sequence (DNA): TGTGCCAGCAGCCCCGGACAGGGCCCCGGGAACACTGAAGCTTTCTTT. Translated: CASSPGQGPGNTEAFF. The genes are TRBV3-1 and TRBJ1-1; 8 nucleotides agree with TRBD1. This CDR3 region has 16 residues. Germline V gives CDR1 LGHDT, CDR2 YNNKEL (reference sequence). V dropped 4 bases and J dropped 1; count of bases not matched to a gene: 8.

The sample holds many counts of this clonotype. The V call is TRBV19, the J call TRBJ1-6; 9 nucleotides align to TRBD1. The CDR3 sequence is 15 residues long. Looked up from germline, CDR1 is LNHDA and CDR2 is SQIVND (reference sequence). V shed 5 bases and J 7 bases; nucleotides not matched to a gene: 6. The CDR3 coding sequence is TGTGCCAGTAGTTGGCCGGGACAGGGCAATTCACCCCTCCACTTT. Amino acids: CASSWPGQGNSPLHF. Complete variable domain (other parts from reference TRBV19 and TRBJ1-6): DGGITQSPKYLFRKEGQNVTLSCEQNLNHDAMYWYRQDPGQGLRLIYYSQIVNDFQKGDIAEGYSVSREKKESFPLTVTSAQKNPTAFYLCASSWPGQGNSPLHFGNGTRLTVT.

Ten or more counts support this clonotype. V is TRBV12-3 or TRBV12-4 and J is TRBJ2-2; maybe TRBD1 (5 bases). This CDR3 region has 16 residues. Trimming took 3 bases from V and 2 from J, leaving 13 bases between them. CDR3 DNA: TGTGCCAGCAGTTTTCGCCAGGGTACCAACACCGGGGAGCTGTTTTTT. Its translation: CASSFRQGTNTGELFF.

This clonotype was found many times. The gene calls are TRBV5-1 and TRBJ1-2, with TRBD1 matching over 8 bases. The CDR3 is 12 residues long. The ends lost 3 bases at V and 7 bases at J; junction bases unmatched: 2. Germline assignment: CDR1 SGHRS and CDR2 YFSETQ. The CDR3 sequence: CASSWTGSGYTF. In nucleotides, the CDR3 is TGCGCCAGCAGCTGGACAGGGAGTGGCTACACCTTC.

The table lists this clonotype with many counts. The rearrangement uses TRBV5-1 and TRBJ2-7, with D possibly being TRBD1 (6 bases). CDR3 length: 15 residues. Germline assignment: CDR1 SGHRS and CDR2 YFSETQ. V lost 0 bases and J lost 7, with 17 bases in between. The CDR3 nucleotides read TGCGCCAGCAGCTTGGATGGCAGGGGATCTCGGGAGCAGTACTTC. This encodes CASSLDGRGSREQYF.

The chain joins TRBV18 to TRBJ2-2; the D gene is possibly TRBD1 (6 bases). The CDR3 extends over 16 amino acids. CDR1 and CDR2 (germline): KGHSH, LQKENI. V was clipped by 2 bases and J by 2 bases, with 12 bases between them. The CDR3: CASSPRQASNTGELFF. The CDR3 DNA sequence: TGTGCCAGCTCACCAAGACAGGCGTCTAACACCGGGGAGCTGTTTTTT.

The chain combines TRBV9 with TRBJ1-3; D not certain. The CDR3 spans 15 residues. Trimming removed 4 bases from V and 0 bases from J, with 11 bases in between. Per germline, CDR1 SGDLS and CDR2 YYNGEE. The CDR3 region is CASSPRADSGNTIYF. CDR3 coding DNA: TGTGCCAGCAGCCCCCGAGCAGACTCTGGAAACACCATATATTTT.

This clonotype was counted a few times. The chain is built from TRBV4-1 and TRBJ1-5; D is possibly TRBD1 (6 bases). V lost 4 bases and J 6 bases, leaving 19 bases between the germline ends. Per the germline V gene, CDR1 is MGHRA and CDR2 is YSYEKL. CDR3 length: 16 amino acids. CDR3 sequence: CASSPGSGQGSQPQHF. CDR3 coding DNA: TGCGCCAGCAGCCCTGGGTCGGGTCAGGGGAGTCAGCCCCAGCATTTT.

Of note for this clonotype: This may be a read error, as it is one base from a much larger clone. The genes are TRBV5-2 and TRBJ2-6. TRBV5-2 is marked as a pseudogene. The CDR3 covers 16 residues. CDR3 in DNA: TGTGCCAGCAACTTCCGGACCACCTCTGGGGCCAACGTCCTGACTTTC. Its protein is CASNFRTTSGANVLTF.

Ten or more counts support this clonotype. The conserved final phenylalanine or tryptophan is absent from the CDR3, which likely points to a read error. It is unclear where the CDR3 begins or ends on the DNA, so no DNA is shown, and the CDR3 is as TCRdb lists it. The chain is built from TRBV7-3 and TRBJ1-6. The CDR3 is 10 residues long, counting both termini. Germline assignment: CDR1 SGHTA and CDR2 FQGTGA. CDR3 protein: CASSLIPEEI.

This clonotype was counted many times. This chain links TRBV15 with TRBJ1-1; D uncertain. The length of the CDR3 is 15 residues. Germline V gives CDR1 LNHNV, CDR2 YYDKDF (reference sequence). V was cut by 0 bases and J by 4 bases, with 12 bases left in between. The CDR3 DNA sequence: TGTGCCACCAGCAGAGATATAAGGCGGAGCACTGAAGCTTTCTTT. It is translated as CATSRDIRRSTEAFF.

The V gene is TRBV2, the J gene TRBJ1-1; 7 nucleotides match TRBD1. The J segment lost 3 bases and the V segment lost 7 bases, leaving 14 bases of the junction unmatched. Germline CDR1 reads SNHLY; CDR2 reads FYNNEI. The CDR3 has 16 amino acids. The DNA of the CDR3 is TGTGCCAGCAAACTTGAGTGGGACAGAGGGGACACTGAAGCTTTCTTT. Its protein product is CASKLEWDRGDTEAFF.

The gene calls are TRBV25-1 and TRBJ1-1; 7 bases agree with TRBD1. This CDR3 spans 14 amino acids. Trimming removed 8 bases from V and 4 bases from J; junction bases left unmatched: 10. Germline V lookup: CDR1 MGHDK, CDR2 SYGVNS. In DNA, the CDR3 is TGTGCCAGCGCCCCCCCGGGACAGTTCACTGAAGCTTTCTTT. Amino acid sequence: CASAPPGQFTEAFF.

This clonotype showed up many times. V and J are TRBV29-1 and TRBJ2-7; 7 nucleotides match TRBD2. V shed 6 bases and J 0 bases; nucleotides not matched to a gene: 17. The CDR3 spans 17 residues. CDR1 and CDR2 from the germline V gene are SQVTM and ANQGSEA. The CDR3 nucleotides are TGCAGCGTAGCCGGGATTAACGGATCGGGGGGCTCCTACGAGCAGTACTTC. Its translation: CSVAGINGSGGSYEQYF.

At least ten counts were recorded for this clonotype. CDR3: CASSLDWGANYGYTF. CDR3 DNA sequence: TGTGCCAGCAGCTTAGACTGGGGAGCTAACTATGGCTACACCTTC. The chain joins TRBV7-8 to TRBJ1-2, with D unclear. Between the trimmed V and J ends, which lost 1 base and 0 bases, there was a span of 9 bases. The CDR3 sequence is 15 residues long. Germline V gene lookup returns CDR1 SGHVS and CDR2 FQNEAQ.

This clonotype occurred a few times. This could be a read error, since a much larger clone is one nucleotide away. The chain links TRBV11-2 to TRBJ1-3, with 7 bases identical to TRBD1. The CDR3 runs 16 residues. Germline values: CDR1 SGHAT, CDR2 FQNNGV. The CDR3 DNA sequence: TGTGCCATCAGCCGCAACAGGGGATACTCTGGAAACACCATATATTTT. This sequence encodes CAISRNRGYSGNTIYF.

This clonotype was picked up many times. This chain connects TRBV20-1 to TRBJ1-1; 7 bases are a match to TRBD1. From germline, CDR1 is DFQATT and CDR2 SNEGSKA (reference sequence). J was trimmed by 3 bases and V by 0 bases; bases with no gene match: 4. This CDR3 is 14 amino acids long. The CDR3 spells CSARDWRGHTEAFF. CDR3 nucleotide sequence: TGCAGTGCTAGAGATTGGAGGGGGCACACTGAAGCTTTCTTT.

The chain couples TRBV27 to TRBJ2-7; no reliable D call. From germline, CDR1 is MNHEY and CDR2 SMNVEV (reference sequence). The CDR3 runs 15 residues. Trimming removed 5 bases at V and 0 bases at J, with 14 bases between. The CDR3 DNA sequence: TGTGCCAGCAGTCCGACCGCCAGTGCCTCCTACGAGCAGTACTTC. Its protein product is CASSPTASASYEQYF.

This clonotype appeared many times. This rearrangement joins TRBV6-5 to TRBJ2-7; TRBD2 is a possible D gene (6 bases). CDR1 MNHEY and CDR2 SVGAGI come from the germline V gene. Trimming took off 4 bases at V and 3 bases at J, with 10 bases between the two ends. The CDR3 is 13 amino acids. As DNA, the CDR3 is TGTGCCAGCAGTTCGGGACTCATCTACGAGCAGTACTTC. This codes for CASSSGLIYEQYF.

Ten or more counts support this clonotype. CDR3 protein: CAWSVGAGAGYTF. The CDR3 DNA reads as TGTGCCTGGAGTGTAGGTGCCGGGGCTGGCTACACCTTC. V is TRBV30 and J is TRBJ1-2; D may be TRBD1 (5 bases). Trimming took 0 bases from V and 7 from J, leaving 12 bases between them. Germline CDR1 is GTSNPN and CDR2 is SVGIG (reference sequence). CDR3 length equals 13 residues.

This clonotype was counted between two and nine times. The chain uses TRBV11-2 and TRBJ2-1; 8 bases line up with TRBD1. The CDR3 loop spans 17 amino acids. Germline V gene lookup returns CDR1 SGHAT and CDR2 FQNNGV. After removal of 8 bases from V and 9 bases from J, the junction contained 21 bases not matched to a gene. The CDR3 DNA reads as TGTGCCAGCGGGTCCAGGGGGCCAAGGAATGTTCCTATTGAGCAGTTCTTC. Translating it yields CASGSRGPRNVPIEQFF. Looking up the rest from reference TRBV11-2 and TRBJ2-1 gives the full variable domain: EAGVAQSPRYKIIEKRQSVAFWCNPISGHATLYWYQQILGQGPKLLIQFQNNGVVDDSQLPKDRFSAERLKGVDSTLKIQPAKLEDSAVYLCASGSRGPRNVPIEQFFGPGTRLTVL.

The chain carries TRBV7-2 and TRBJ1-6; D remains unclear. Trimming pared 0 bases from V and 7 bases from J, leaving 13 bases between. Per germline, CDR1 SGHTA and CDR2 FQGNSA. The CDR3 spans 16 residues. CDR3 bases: TGTGCCAGCAGCTTAGCGGTCCTCCTCCCGAATTCACCCCTCCACTTT. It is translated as CASSLAVLLPNSPLHF.

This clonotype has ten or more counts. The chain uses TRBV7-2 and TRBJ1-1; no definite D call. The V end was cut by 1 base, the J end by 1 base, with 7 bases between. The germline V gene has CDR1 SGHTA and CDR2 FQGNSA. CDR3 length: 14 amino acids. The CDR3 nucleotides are TGTGCCAGCAGCTTAGGAGGGCAGAACACTGAAGCTTTCTTT. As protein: CASSLGGQNTEAFF.

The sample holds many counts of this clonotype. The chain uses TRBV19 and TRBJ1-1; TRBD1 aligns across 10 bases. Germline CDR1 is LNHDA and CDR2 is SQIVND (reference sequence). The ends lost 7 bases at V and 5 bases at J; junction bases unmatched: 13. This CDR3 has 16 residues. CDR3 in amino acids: CASIQAVGTGVTEAFF. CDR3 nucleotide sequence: TGTGCCAGTATTCAAGCGGTTGGGACAGGGGTTACTGAAGCTTTCTTT.

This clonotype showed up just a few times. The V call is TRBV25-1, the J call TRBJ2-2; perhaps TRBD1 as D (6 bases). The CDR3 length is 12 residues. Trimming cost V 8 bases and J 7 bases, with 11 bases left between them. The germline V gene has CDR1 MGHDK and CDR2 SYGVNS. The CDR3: CASGQGIGELFF. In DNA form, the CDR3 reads TGTGCCAGCGGGCAGGGGATCGGGGAGCTGTTTTTT.

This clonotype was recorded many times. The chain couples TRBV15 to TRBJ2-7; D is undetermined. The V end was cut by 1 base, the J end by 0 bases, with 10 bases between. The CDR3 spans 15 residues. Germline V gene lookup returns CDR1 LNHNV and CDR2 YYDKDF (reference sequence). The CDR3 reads CATSRGGMGSYEQYF. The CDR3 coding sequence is TGTGCCACCAGCAGAGGAGGAATGGGCTCCTACGAGCAGTACTTC.